This TCR beta chain comes out of a study of OX40 agonist ivuxolimab in advanced cancers. Note on this clone: Its antigen is not known.

Findings and limits, study-wide: CD8+ T cells (on average) carried more expanded clones than CD4+ T cells.

The CDR3 length is 15 residues. Trimming left V 0 bases short and J 4 bases short, with 9 bases between. Germline V gives CDR1 MNHEY, CDR2 SVGAGI. Repertoires were generated with immunoSEQ multiplex PCR, while TCRdb's copy carries only in-frame clones and drops some. The table lists approximately 76,000 clones, approximately 85% of them singletons. Sampling of blood occurred at baseline, cycle 4 day 1, and cycle 7 day 1. The chain recombines TRBV6-5 with TRBJ1-4; the D gene is possibly TRBD1 (5 bases). This receptor was obtained from an adult with an advanced solid tumor such as melanoma, head and neck, liver or kidney cancer. Source: CD4+ or CD8+ T cells sorted from blood, taken in a trial of the OX40 agonist ivuxolimab. The CDR3 sequence: CASSYSWGDNEKLFF. As DNA, the CDR3 is TGTGCCAGCAGTTACTCATGGGGGGATAATGAAAAACTGTTTTTT.